This record looks at one T cell receptor beta chain sequence and its context. The target antigen is unknown. This was the immunoSEQ v3.0 assay at survey level. Sequencing was directed toward 40,000-50,000 T-cell genomes in each sample. The assay was immunoSEQ multiplex PCR, and TCRdb's table has in-frame clones only and misses some. The data contain tens of thousands of clones, approximately 86% of them seen just once; the ten biggest clones take up around 4.5%. Germline values: CDR1 SGHAT, CDR2 FQNNGV. With 3 bases removed from V and 6 bases from J, the gap between germline ends came to 10 bases. The CDR3 sequence is 13 residues long. This entry is derived from a study of long-term antiretroviral therapy in people with HIV. Study-level information: Collection dates of the earliest samples fall about a decade before the 2015 immediate-ART recommendation. Study-wide results and caveats: Clonotypes expanded prior to ART showed repertoire dominance at all sampled time points. It was observed that HIV repertoires exhibited narrower CDR3 length ranges than controls.

The gene calls are TRBV11-2 and TRBJ2-3; D is unresolved. The sample in question was unsorted PBMCs, obtained 0.8 years after starting antiretroviral therapy. The clonotype was recovered from a woman in her 30s with HIV. CDR3 region: CASSFPNPDTQYF. The CDR3 DNA reads as TGTGCCAGCAGCTTCCCCAACCCCGATACGCAGTATTTT.